This is a list of T cell receptor beta chains from one sample in a study of blood T cell repertoires in COVID-19. Some clones are missing from TCRdb's copy, which holds only in-frame ones; the method was immunoSEQ multiplex PCR. In the table there are nearly 200,000 clones, just under 85% of which are singletons. The specimen sequenced was peripheral blood. The receptors were sampled from a woman between 70 and 85 years old with active or convalescent COVID-19. CDR3s include the opening cysteine and the closing phenylalanine or tryptophan.

v_gene: TRBV19; j_gene: TRBJ2-1; CDR3aa: CASIHRLVEWNEQFF
v_gene: TRBV19; j_gene: TRBJ2-5; CDR3aa: CASRPLSQETQYF
v_gene: TRBV5-1; j_gene: TRBJ2-7; CDR3aa: CASSLVGRAYGYEQYF
v_gene: TRBV5-3; j_gene: TRBJ2-7; CDR3aa: CARSLTSSGTNIFTYEQYF
v_gene: TRBV4-1; j_gene: TRBJ1-2; CDR3aa: CASSQGRQVFNYGYTF
v_gene: TRBV19; j_gene: TRBJ1-2; CDR3aa: CASSRQQPNYGYTF
v_gene: TRBV6-6; j_gene: TRBJ2-3; CDR3aa: CASSLLPPGTDTQYF
v_gene: TRBV5-1; j_gene: TRBJ2-1; CDR3aa: CASSLGRGAGRTYNEQFF
v_gene: TRBV24-1; j_gene: TRBJ2-1; CDR3aa: CATSDPVLSGANEQFF
v_gene: TRBV12-3/TRBV12-4; j_gene: TRBJ1-6; CDR3aa: CASSSGSNSPLHF
v_gene: TRBV24-1; j_gene: TRBJ2-1; CDR3aa: CATIMAGGCPSYNEQFF
v_gene: TRBV12-3/TRBV12-4; j_gene: TRBJ1-2; CDR3aa: CASSYRPDYGYTF
v_gene: TRBV6-5; j_gene: TRBJ1-2; CDR3aa: CASSDTRFYGYTF
v_gene: TRBV28; j_gene: TRBJ1-5; CDR3aa: CASSSRTIDRGRRYSNQPQHF
v_gene: TRBV29-1; j_gene: TRBJ1-1; CDR3aa: CSSRQGENTEAFF
v_gene: TRBV7-3; j_gene: TRBJ1-2; CDR3aa: CASSLRGGYGYTF
v_gene: TRBV10-3; j_gene: TRBJ2-1; CDR3aa: CATLAQGGAGNEQFF
v_gene: TRBV3-1/TRBV3-2; j_gene: TRBJ2-7; CDR3aa: CASSQKIGTGAEQYF
v_gene: TRBV5-1; j_gene: TRBJ2-7; CDR3aa: CASSLARGTSDQDEQYF
v_gene: TRBV14; j_gene: TRBJ2-3; CDR3aa: CASSQSGYTDTQYF
v_gene: TRBV24-1; j_gene: TRBJ2-5; CDR3aa: CATSDSRGNKPQETQYF
v_gene: TRBV5-1; j_gene: TRBJ2-2; CDR3aa: CASSTGRGYTGELFF
v_gene: TRBV7-2; j_gene: TRBJ2-1; CDR3aa: CASSLGQGRNEQFF
v_gene: TRBV30; j_gene: TRBJ2-7; CDR3aa: CAWSGREEGTPYEQYF
v_gene: TRBV27; j_gene: TRBJ2-3; CDR3aa: CASSLKSAGGRGTDTQYF
v_gene: TRBV7-9; j_gene: TRBJ1-4; CDR3aa: CASSFGDKAGNEKLFF
v_gene: TRBV2; j_gene: TRBJ2-7; CDR3aa: CASRDRDRGHEQYF
v_gene: TRBV27; j_gene: TRBJ1-6; CDR3aa: CASRQGNNSPLHF
v_gene: TRBV6-4; j_gene: TRBJ2-3; CDR3aa: CASSEQPTGTDTQYF
v_gene: TRBV25-1; j_gene: TRBJ2-3; CDR3aa: CASARQGSDTQYF
v_gene: TRBV5-1; j_gene: TRBJ2-5; CDR3aa: CASSLGQRETQYF
v_gene: TRBV7-3; j_gene: TRBJ2-5; CDR3aa: CASSPFVGRQETQYF
v_gene: TRBV5-1; j_gene: TRBJ2-3; CDR3aa: CASSLEGGSTDTQYF
v_gene: TRBV5-6; j_gene: TRBJ2-1; CDR3aa: CASKRLEKNEQFF
v_gene: TRBV6-5; j_gene: TRBJ2-5; CDR3aa: CASSLRGYGETQYF
v_gene: TRBV10-1; j_gene: TRBJ2-1; CDR3aa: CASSRGGSPDEQFF
v_gene: TRBV24-1; j_gene: TRBJ2-7; CDR3aa: CATSDSDGRSIYEQYF
v_gene: TRBV27; j_gene: TRBJ1-4; CDR3aa: CASSFSYQDEKLFF
v_gene: TRBV4-2; j_gene: TRBJ2-2; CDR3aa: CASSQRTGGLAGGRELFF
v_gene: TRBV6-6; j_gene: TRBJ2-3; CDR3aa: CASSLLDTSAPRQGGQYF
v_gene: TRBV3-1/TRBV3-2; j_gene: TRBJ2-7; CDR3aa: CASSPGTSGYEQYF
v_gene: TRBV6-1; j_gene: TRBJ2-1; CDR3aa: CASSELPAGAGWSSYNEQFF
v_gene: TRBV7-9; j_gene: TRBJ2-1; CDR3aa: CASSLDLGQGAYNEQFF
v_gene: TRBV5-4; j_gene: TRBJ2-7; CDR3aa: CASSLGGLAGVTAYEQYF
v_gene: TRBV10-3; j_gene: TRBJ2-7; CDR3aa: CAISSDRSYEQYF
v_gene: TRBV6-5; j_gene: TRBJ2-7; CDR3aa: CASSLDRVSEQYF
v_gene: TRBV5-4; j_gene: TRBJ2-3; CDR3aa: CASSLEGGLAGGDTQYF
v_gene: TRBV29-1; j_gene: TRBJ2-5; CDR3aa: CSVDETGVQETQYF
v_gene: TRBV27; j_gene: TRBJ1-6; CDR3aa: CASSFPGHLKDSPLHF
v_gene: TRBV18; j_gene: TRBJ1-5; CDR3aa: CASSPRREADNQPQHF
v_gene: TRBV9; j_gene: TRBJ2-1; CDR3aa: CASSAIPVAPYNEQFF
v_gene: TRBV29-1; j_gene: TRBJ2-5; CDR3aa: CSVGTSGETQYF
v_gene: TRBV5-4; j_gene: TRBJ2-5; CDR3aa: CASSPGGTGWETQYF
v_gene: TRBV5-1; j_gene: TRBJ1-2; CDR3aa: CASNTDRDGYTF